The clone carrying this TCR beta chain was counted a single time. As yet, its antigen is unknown. Time point of the sample: week 5, during vaccination. All doses held 300 ug of mutant IDH1 20-mer peptide, with topical imiquimod. The study enrolled donors with new WHO grade 3 or 4 IDH1-mutant, ATRX-lost astrocytomas. The data derive from a study of a mutant IDH1 vaccine in newly diagnosed glioma. Study-level background: The study gave patients eight vaccinations in weeks 1, 3, 5, 7, 11, 15, 19, 23. Prior therapy was radiotherapy, temozolomide, or both; most received both. Study conclusions and caveats: Vaccine-induced responses were seen in around 93% of patients, spanning several MHC alleles.

Germline V gene lookup returns CDR1 MDHEN and CDR2 SYDVKM. V dropped 3 bases and J dropped 4 bases, with 16 bases sitting between them. CDR3 length: 16 amino acids. The table came from immunoSEQ multiplex PCR; TCRdb's copy has only in-frame clones and leaves some out. Of about 25,000 clones in the sample, 60% to 80% were seen once. The V and J genes are TRBV28 and TRBJ2-1; possible D gene TRBD2, 6 bases. The sequencing here drew on PBMCs, taken from a glioma patient whose treatment included an IDH1 peptide vaccine. The TCR originated in a man aged 40-49 years with glioma. The DNA of the CDR3 is TGTGCCAGCAGTTTGGGGGGAGGAGGGCCGTACAATGAGCAGTTCTTC. This encodes CASSLGGGGPYNEQFF.